This passage covers 6 T cell receptor beta chains from one sample sequenced in a study of T cells in Graves' hyperthyroidism and ophthalmopathy. Amplification yielded TCR beta CDR3 regions, with RNA transcripts as the source. The primer set for the first-round RT-PCR of the TCR CDR3 was HTBI. TCRdb analysed the multiplex PCR reads with MiXCR anew, one entry per CDR3 protein. Of 550,000 to 650,000 distinct CDR3 sequences listed, around 15% are singletons. Sequencing was performed on blood. The source is a woman in her forties with Graves' hyperthyroidism.

This clonotype was detected a few times. This rearrangement joins TRBV2 to TRBJ1-2; D is possibly TRBD1 (5 bases). Germline lookup yields CDR1 SNHLY and CDR2 FYNNEI. The V end was cut by 2 bases, the J end by 1 base, with 17 bases between. This CDR3 contains 17 residues. The CDR3 is CASSEISGWGDNYGYTF. In DNA form, the CDR3 reads TGTGCCAGCAGTGAAATTTCAGGGTGGGGGGATAACTATGGCTACACCTTC.

The rearrangement joins TRBV20-1 to TRBJ2-4; TRBD1 might be the D (5 bases). Trimming took off 1 base at V and 2 bases at J, with 15 bases between the two ends. The germline gives CDR1 DFQATT, CDR2 SNEGSKA (reference sequence). The CDR3 extends over 16 amino acids. CDR3 sequence (DNA): TGCAGTGCTAGAGCGCCTGAATCAGGGTCCAAAAACATTCAGTACTTC. As protein: CSARAPESGSKNIQYF.

The chain carries TRBV24-1 and TRBJ2-1; no firm D call. V dropped 6 bases and J dropped 1 base, with 6 bases sitting between them. The CDR3 runs 13 residues. Germline V gives CDR1 KGHDR, CDR2 SFDVKD. CDR3 coding DNA: TGTGCCACCAGTCCCGAGTCCTACAATGAGCAGTTCTTC. As protein: CATSPESYNEQFF.

At least ten counts were recorded for this clonotype. The chain employs TRBV28 and TRBJ1-2, with D tentatively TRBD1 (6 bases). V lost 8 bases and J 6 bases, leaving 13 bases between the germline ends. The CDR3 has 12 residues. Germline V lookup: CDR1 MDHEN, CDR2 SYDVKM. CDR3 residues: CASATGRDGYTF. As DNA, the CDR3 is TGTGCCAGCGCGACAGGCCGCGATGGCTACACCTTC.

This clonotype has ten or more counts. The rearrangement joins TRBV10-3 to TRBJ2-1; possible D gene TRBD2, 6 bases. From germline, CDR1 is ENHRY and CDR2 SYGVKD. V was trimmed by 6 bases and J by 8 bases, leaving 11 bases between them. This CDR3 has 12 residues. This chain's CDR3 is CAISGSSDEQFF. In DNA, the CDR3 is TGTGCCATCAGCGGGAGTAGCGATGAGCAGTTCTTC.

The rearrangement uses TRBV28 and TRBJ2-3, with D tentatively TRBD1 or TRBD2 (5 bases each). The CDR3 length is 15 residues. Germline CDR1 is MDHEN and CDR2 is SYDVKM. Trimming took 8 bases from V and 0 from J, leaving 15 bases between them. The CDR3 sequence: CASAIRGASTDTQYF. The CDR3 DNA reads TGTGCCAGCGCTATCAGAGGGGCTAGCACAGATACGCAGTATTTT.